This T cell receptor (beta chain) was identified during a study of blood T cell repertoires in COVID-19 (dated by TCRdb to the early 2020s). Regarding the study in general: The collaborator samples originated in the United States, Italy and Spain and spanned the acute and convalescent phases of COVID-19. Where HLA class I and class II types were available, the types were taken from metadata supplied by the sample provider, not from assay-based typing. Deeply sampled blood TCRbeta repertoires from subjects exposed to, actively infected with, or recovered from COVID-19 were included in the dataset. The repertoires were released in a freely available public database meant as a resource for research on the immune response to SARS-CoV-2. Samples were obtained from the ongoing ImmuneRACE study (first 160 participants) and from 1,254 subjects provided by 6 global collaborators. Sample metadata almost always included a de-identified subject ID, COVID-19 status, age in years and sex. The prospective study material was composed of cDNA or gDNA derived from T cells, B-cell-depleted T cells, or PBMCs.

Each collaborating institution followed its own protocols to collect whole blood in K2EDTA tubes. For TCRbeta analysis, collaborators shipped samples in one of three forms: frozen whole blood, isolated PBMCs, or DNA extracted from either of those sample types. V has 0 bases trimmed and J has 4 bases trimmed; junction bases matching no gene number 5. Spanning cysteine to phenylalanine, the CDR3 consists of 16 amino acids. Only the CDR3 region is kept as DNA, spanning 48 bases read in frame from base 1. From the germline V gene, CDR1 is SGHVS and CDR2 is FQNEAQ. The table lists this clone with a few counts. No cognate antigen has been identified for it. Base-call qualities are not available, and no considerably larger clone is one nucleotide away. Study-wide conclusions, independent of this receptor: The quantity of clinical and demographic metadata differed by source and by participant and was supplied without curation.

The immunoSEQ Assay, a bias-controlled multiplex PCR, was used to amplify TCRbeta CDR3 regions from genomic DNA. The original methods were these. Within the assay, amplification of reference gene primers was used to estimate how many nucleated cells each sample contained. To quantify the absolute abundance of each unique TCRbeta CDR3 rearrangement, sequence reads were collapsed and filtered. For each sample, productive Simpson clonality was calculated as the square root of Simpson's diversity index across productive rearrangements. The source is immuneACCESS, and TCRdb retained only in-frame sequences with V and J called. Part of the clones is not carried over; for the studies checked, unresolved V genes explain less than half of this, and the remainder is unexplained. That table gives V, J and clone size, and the DNA gave D and trimming. This sample comprises fewer than 65,000 clones, about 80% of them detected only once. About 3.4% of the sample goes to the ten largest clones.

This TCR came from a man between 60 and 75 years old with acute or convalescent COVID-19. In this chain, TRBV7-8 is recombined with TRBJ2-2, with 7 junctional bases fitting TRBD2. The sequenced sample was peripheral blood. The CDR3 protein: CASSLAPGLLTGELFF. The DNA reads as follows: TGTGCCAGCAGCTTAGCTCCGGGACTACTCACCGGGGAGCTGTTTTTT.